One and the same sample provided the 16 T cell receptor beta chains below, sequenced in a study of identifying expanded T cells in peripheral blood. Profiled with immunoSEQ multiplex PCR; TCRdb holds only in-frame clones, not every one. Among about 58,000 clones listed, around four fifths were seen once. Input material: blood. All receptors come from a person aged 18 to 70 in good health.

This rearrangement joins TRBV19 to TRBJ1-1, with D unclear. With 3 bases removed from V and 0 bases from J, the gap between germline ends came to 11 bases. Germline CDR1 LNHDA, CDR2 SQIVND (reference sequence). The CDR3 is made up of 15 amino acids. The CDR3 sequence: CASSISGGLNTEAFF. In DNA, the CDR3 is TGTGCCAGTAGTATCTCCGGCGGCCTGAACACTGAAGCTTTCTTT.

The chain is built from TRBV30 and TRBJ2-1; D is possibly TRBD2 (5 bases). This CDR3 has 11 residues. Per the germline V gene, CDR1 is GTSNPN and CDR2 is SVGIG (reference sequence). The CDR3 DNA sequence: TGTGCGGGAGAATCTCACAATGAGCAGTTCTTC. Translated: CAGESHNEQFF.

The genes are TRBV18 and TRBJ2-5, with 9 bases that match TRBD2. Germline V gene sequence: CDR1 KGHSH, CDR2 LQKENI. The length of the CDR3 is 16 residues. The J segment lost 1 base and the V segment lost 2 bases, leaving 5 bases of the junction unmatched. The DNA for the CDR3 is TGTGCCAGCTCACCAACTAGCGGGCGAGCCCAAGAGACCCAGTACTTC. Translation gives CASSPTSGRAQETQYF.

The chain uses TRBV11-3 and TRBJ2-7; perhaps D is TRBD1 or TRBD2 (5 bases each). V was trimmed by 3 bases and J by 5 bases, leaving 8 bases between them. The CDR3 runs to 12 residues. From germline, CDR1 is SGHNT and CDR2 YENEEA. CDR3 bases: TGTGCCAGCAGCTTTGGGGGAAACGAGCAGTACTTC. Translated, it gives CASSFGGNEQYF. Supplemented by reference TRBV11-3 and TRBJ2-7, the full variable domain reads EAGVVQSPRYKIIEKKQPVAFWCNPISGHNTLYWYLQNLGQGPELLIRYENEEAVDDSQLPKDRFSAERLKGVDSTLKIQPAELGDSAVYLCASSFGGNEQYFGPGTRLTVT.

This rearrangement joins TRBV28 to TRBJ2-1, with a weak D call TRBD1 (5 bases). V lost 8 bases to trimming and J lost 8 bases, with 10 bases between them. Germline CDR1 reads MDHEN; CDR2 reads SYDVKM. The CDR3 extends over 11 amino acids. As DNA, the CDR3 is TGTGCCAGCTCCGCCAGGGATGAGCAGTTCTTC. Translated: CASSARDEQFF.

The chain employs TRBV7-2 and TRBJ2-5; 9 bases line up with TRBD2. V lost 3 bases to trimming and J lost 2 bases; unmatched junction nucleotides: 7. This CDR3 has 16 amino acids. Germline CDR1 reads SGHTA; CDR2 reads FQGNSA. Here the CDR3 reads CASSFLAGSEQETQYF. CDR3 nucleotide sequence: TGTGCCAGCAGCTTCCTAGCGGGGTCAGAACAAGAGACCCAGTACTTC. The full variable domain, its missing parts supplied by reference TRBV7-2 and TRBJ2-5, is GAGVSQSPSNKVTEKGKDVELRCDPISGHTALYWYRQSLGQGLEFLIYFQGNSAPDKSGLPSDRFSAERTGGSVSTLTIQRTQQEDSAVYLCASSFLAGSEQETQYFGPGTRLLVL.

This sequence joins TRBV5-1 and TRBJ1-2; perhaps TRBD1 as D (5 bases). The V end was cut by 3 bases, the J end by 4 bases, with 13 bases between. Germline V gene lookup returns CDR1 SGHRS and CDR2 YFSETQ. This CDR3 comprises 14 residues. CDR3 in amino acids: CASSSPGPSYGYTF. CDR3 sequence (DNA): TGCGCCAGCAGCTCTCCGGGACCGAGCTATGGCTACACCTTC.

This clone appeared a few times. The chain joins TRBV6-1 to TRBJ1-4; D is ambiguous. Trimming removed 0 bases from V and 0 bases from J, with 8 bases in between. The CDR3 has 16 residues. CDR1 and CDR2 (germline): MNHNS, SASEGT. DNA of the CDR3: TGTGCCAGCAGTGAAGCGGGATTAGCAACTAATGAAAAACTGTTTTTT. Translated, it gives CASSEAGLATNEKLFF.

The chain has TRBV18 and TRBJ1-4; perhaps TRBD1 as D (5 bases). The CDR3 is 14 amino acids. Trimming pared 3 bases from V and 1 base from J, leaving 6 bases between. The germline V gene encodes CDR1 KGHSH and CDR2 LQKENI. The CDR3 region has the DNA TGTGCCAGCTCACCGCAGGGAACTAATGAAAAACTGTTTTTT. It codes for CASSPQGTNEKLFF.

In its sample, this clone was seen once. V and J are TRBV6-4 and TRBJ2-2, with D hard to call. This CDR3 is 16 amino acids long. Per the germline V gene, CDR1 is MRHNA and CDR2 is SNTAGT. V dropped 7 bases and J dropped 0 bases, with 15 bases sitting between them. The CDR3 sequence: CASTPIPGANTGELFF. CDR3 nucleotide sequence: TGTGCCAGCACCCCTATTCCAGGCGCGAACACCGGGGAGCTGTTTTTT.

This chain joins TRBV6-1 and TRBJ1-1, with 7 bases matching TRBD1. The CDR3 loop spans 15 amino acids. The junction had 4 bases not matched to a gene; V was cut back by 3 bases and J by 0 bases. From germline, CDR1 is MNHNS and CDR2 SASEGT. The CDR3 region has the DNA TGTGCCAGCAGTGACAAGGGGGCCATGAACACTGAAGCTTTCTTT. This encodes CASSDKGAMNTEAFF.

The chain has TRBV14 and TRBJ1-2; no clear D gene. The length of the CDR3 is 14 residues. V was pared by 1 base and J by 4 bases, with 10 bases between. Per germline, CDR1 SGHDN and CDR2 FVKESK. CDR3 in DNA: TGTGCCAGCAGCCAAGGTCTGTTACTCTATGGCTACACCTTC. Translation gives CASSQGLLLYGYTF. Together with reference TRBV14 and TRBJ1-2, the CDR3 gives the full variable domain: EAGVTQFPSHSVIEKGQTVTLRCDPISGHDNLYWYRRVMGKEIKFLLHFVKESKQDESGMPNNRFLAERTGGTYSTLKVQPAELEDSGVYFCASSQGLLLYGYTFGSGTRLTVV.

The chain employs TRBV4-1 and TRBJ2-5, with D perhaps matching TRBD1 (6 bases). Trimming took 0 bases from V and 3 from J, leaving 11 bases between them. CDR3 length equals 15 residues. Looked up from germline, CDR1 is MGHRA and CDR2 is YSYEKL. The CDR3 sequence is CASSQDWGRKETQYF. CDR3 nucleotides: TGCGCCAGCAGCCAAGATTGGGGGCGGAAAGAGACCCAGTACTTC.

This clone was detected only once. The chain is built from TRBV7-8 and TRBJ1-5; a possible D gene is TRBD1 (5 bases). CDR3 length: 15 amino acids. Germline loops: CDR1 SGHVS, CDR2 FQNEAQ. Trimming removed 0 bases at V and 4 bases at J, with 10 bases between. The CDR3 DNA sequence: TGTGCCAGCAGCTTAGCCGGGACCCAGAATCAGCCCCAGCATTTT. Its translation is CASSLAGTQNQPQHF.

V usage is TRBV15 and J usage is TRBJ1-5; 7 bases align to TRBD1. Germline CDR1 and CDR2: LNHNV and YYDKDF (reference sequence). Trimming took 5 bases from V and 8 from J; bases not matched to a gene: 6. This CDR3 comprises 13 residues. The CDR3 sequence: CATSPQGQKPQHF. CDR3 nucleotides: TGTGCCACCAGCCCGCAGGGACAGAAGCCCCAGCATTTT.

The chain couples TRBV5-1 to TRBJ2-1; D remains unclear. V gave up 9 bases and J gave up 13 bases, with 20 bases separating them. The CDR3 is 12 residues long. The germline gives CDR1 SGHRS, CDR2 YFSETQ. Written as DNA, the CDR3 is TGCGCCACCAAAGAGGACCTTGGAATTCAGTTCTTC. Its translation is CATKEDLGIQFF.